These 21 T cell receptor beta chains share one sample of origin, sequenced in a study of blood T cell repertoires in COVID-19. Produced via immunoSEQ multiplex PCR; TCRdb's table is partial and in-frame only. The data hold about 97,000 clones, with about nine tenths observed a single time. Sequencing was done on a sample of peripheral blood. The receptors come from a man aged 60-69 years with acute or convalescent COVID-19.

The J gene is TRBJ1-5, the V gene TRBV6-1; D might be TRBD1 (5 bases). This CDR3 has 14 amino acids. The germline V and J ends were trimmed by 2 bases and 3 bases, with 8 bases remaining between them. Germline V gives CDR1 MNHNS, CDR2 SASEGT. CDR3 nucleotides: TGTGCCAGCAGTGAAAGACAGCCCAATCAGCCCCAGCATTTT. Its translation is CASSERQPNQPQHF.

This chain uses TRBV18 with TRBJ2-3, with 10 positions matching TRBD2. The CDR3 loop spans 17 amino acids. The J segment lost 2 bases and the V segment lost 0 bases, leaving 5 bases of the junction unmatched. Germline V gene sequence: CDR1 KGHSH, CDR2 LQKENI. The CDR3, as DNA: TGTGCCAGCTCACCACCGAGGAGCGGGGGGGCCACAGATACGCAGTATTTT. It codes for CASSPPRSGGATDTQYF. The full variable domain, in which reference TRBV18 and TRBJ2-3 provide the parts outside the CDR3, is NAGVMQNPRHLVRRRGQEARLRCSPMKGHSHVYWYRQLPEEGLKFMVYLQKENIIDESGMPKERFSAEFPKEGPSILRIQQVVRGDSAAYFCASSPPRSGGATDTQYFGPGTRLTVL.

As to this clone: At one of its ends the junction is not consistent with the germline gene, which may arise from a read error. V is TRBV6-5 and J is TRBJ1-2; 7 bases fit TRBD1. CDR1 and CDR2 (germline): MNHEY, SVGAGI. The CDR3 extends over 15 amino acids. In nucleotides, the CDR3 is TGTGCCGGCAGACAGGGAAAATTCCCCAACTATGGCTACACCTTC. Translation gives CAGRQGKFPNYGYTF.

The chain carries TRBV2 and TRBJ1-1; 9 nucleotides line up with TRBD1. Germline CDR1 and CDR2: SNHLY and FYNNEI. This CDR3 comprises 14 residues. Unmatched junction bases numbered 7, after V lost 9 bases and J lost 2 bases. CDR3 nucleotides: TGTGCCAGTACAGGGGGCTCAGGTAACACTGAAGCTTTCTTT. It yields the protein CASTGGSGNTEAFF.

The V gene is TRBV5-1, the J gene TRBJ1-4; 8 positions agree with TRBD1. The CDR3 sequence is 15 residues long. The germline gives CDR1 SGHRS, CDR2 YFSETQ. V was clipped by 4 bases and J by 3 bases; unmatched bases: 5. The CDR3 loop reads CASSIQGAANEKLFF. The CDR3 DNA reads TGCGCCAGCAGCATTCAGGGGGCGGCTAATGAAAAACTGTTTTTT.

The chain couples TRBV5-1 to TRBJ1-1, with TRBD1 matching over 11 bases. CDR3 length: 17 amino acids. Germline loops: CDR1 SGHRS, CDR2 YFSETQ. J lost 4 bases, V lost 3 bases, and 11 bases had no gene match. The CDR3 is CASSYPGQGGPATEAFF. CDR3 nucleotides: TGCGCCAGCAGCTATCCGGGACAGGGGGGGCCGGCCACTGAAGCTTTCTTT.

In regard to this clone: Germline and junction disagree at one end, which may indicate a read error. The J gene is TRBJ1-2, the V gene TRBV6-1; 8 bases are a match to TRBD1. CDR1 and CDR2 from the germline V gene are MNHNS and SASEGT. This CDR3 contains 13 residues. CDR3 bases: TGTGCCAGCAGGGAAGACAGGGGCACTCCCTACACCTTC. Translated: CASREDRGTPYTF.

The genes are TRBV6-1 and TRBJ1-6; D possibly corresponds to TRBD1 (5 bases). V was pared by 3 bases and J by 5 bases, with 14 bases between. CDR1 and CDR2 (germline): MNHNS, SASEGT. This CDR3 contains 16 residues. The CDR3 nucleotides read TGTGCCAGCAGTGATAGTCACAGGCTAAATAATTCACCCCTCCACTTT. Translated, it gives CASSDSHRLNNSPLHF.

The chain uses TRBV6-5 and TRBJ1-2; TRBD1 matches 9 bases. The CDR3 covers 14 residues. CDR1 MNHEY and CDR2 SVGAGI come from the germline V gene. The trim removed 2 bases at V and 8 bases at J, leaving 6 bases unmatched. In nucleotides, the CDR3 is TGTGCCAGCAGTTACACTGGGGACAGGGACGGCTACACCTTC. Its protein is CASSYTGDRDGYTF.

This sequence joins TRBV7-9 and TRBJ1-1, with a possible D match to TRBD1 (5 bases). Trimming left V 2 bases short and J 1 base short, with 17 bases between. The CDR3 totals 17 residues. The germline CDR1 and CDR2 sequences are SEHNR and FQNEAQ (reference sequence). CDR3 nucleotides: TGTGCCAGCAGCTTATTGGCAGGGTCGTCCACGAACACTGAAGCTTTCTTT. This sequence encodes CASSLLAGSSTNTEAFF. Using reference TRBV7-9 and TRBJ1-1 for the parts outside the CDR3, the full variable domain is DTGVSQNPRHKITKRGQNVTFRCDPISEHNRLYWYRQTLGQGPEFLTYFQNEAQLEKSRLLSDRFSAERPKGSFSTLEIQRTEQGDSAMYLCASSLLAGSSTNTEAFFGQGTRLTVV.

V gene TRBV5-1 combines with J gene TRBJ1-1, with TRBD1 matching 8 bases. With 1 base clipped from V and 2 bases from J, the junction kept 7 bases outside the gene matches. This CDR3 comprises 16 residues. CDR1 is SGHRS and CDR2 is YFSETQ in the germline V gene. Written as DNA, the CDR3 is TGCGCCAGCAGCTTGTGGCAGGGGGCGATAAACACTGAAGCTTTCTTT. Encoded protein: CASSLWQGAINTEAFF.

The V gene is TRBV30, the J gene TRBJ1-1; D gene unclear. Germline-derived CDR1 and CDR2 are GTSNPN and SVGIG (reference sequence). V was clipped by 4 bases and J by 0 bases, with 6 bases between them. The CDR3 covers 12 residues. The CDR3 is CAWTGMNTEAFF. CDR3 DNA sequence: TGTGCCTGGACAGGCATGAACACTGAAGCTTTCTTT.

The J gene is TRBJ2-1, the V gene TRBV5-1; D remains unclear. In germline, CDR1 is SGHRS, CDR2 YFSETQ. V was trimmed by 0 bases and J by 6 bases, leaving 10 bases between them. The CDR3 is 14 residues long. The CDR3 region is CASSLGLTRNEQFF. Written as DNA, the CDR3 is TGCGCCAGCAGCTTGGGACTGACTCGCAATGAGCAGTTCTTC.

The chain joins TRBV5-1 to TRBJ2-1; 8 bases fit TRBD1. The CDR3 has 15 amino acids. The germline gives CDR1 SGHRS, CDR2 YFSETQ. The V gene end was trimmed by 4 bases and the J gene end by 4 bases; junction bases not matched to a gene: 7. The CDR3 loop reads CASSPTGQAYNEQFF. In nucleotides, the CDR3 is TGCGCCAGCAGCCCCACGGGACAGGCGTACAATGAGCAGTTCTTC.

The chain couples TRBV5-6 to TRBJ1-1; TRBD1 might be the D (6 bases). This CDR3 contains 16 residues. Deletions cut 5 bases from V and 4 bases from J, with 21 bases between. Germline V gene lookup returns CDR1 SGHDT and CDR2 YYEEEE. The CDR3 DNA reads TGTGCCAGCAGTCCCCCGGGGGGCCGTCTGGGCACTGAAGCTTTCTTT. Its protein is CASSPPGGRLGTEAFF. The full variable domain, its missing parts supplied by reference TRBV5-6 and TRBJ1-1, is DAGVTQSPTHLIKTRGQQVTLRCSPKSGHDTVSWYQQALGQGPQFIFQYYEEEERQRGNFPDRFSGHQFPNYSSELNVNALLLGDSALYLCASSPPGGRLGTEAFFGQGTRLTVV.

This sequence joins TRBV6-1 and TRBJ1-1; 9 bases are a match to TRBD1. Germline CDR1 MNHNS, CDR2 SASEGT. The ends lost 2 bases at V and 5 bases at J; junction bases unmatched: 6. The CDR3 contains 15 residues. As DNA, the CDR3 is TGTGCCAGCAGTGAAAGGGGACAGGGAAGGACTGAAGCTTTCTTT. It encodes CASSERGQGRTEAFF.

The rearrangement uses TRBV4-1 and TRBJ1-4; 7 bases align to TRBD1. The CDR3 totals 16 residues. Germline V gene lookup returns CDR1 MGHRA and CDR2 YSYEKL. V lost 4 bases, J lost 9 bases, and 14 bases stayed unmatched. CDR3 amino acids: CASSPEPTGIRQKLFF. DNA for the CDR3: TGCGCCAGCAGCCCAGAACCGACAGGGATTCGGCAAAAACTGTTTTTT.

This rearrangement joins TRBV7-8 to TRBJ1-2; 7 bases align to TRBD1. The CDR3 is 13 amino acids. Germline CDR1 is SGHVS and CDR2 is FQNEAQ. Losses at the gene ends were 4 bases for V and 4 bases for J; bases not matched to a gene: 3. The CDR3 loop reads CASSSGTVYGYTF. In nucleotides, the CDR3 is TGTGCCAGCAGCTCCGGGACAGTCTATGGCTACACCTTC.

The chain is built from TRBV3-1 (or the pseudogene TRBV3-2) and TRBJ2-1; 11 positions agree with TRBD2. The germline gives CDR1 LGHDT, CDR2 YNNKEL (reference sequence). V shed 6 bases and J 7 bases; nucleotides not matched to a gene: 8. This CDR3 spans 15 amino acids. CDR3 coding DNA: TGTGCCAGCAGTCGTAGCGGGGGGGCGGGTAATGAGCAGTTCTTC. As protein: CASSRSGGAGNEQFF.

The chain links TRBV27 to TRBJ1-1; D gene unclear. CDR1 and CDR2 from the germline V gene are MNHEY and SMNVEV (reference sequence). CDR3 length equals 13 residues. Trimming removed 2 bases at V and 0 bases at J, with 4 bases between. The CDR3 region is CASSLGMNTEAFF. In DNA form, the CDR3 reads TGTGCCAGCAGTTTAGGCATGAACACTGAAGCTTTCTTT.

V and J are TRBV7-2 and TRBJ1-2, with 10 bases identical to TRBD1. The V gene end was trimmed by 1 base and the J gene end by 8 bases; junction bases not matched to a gene: 4. CDR1 and CDR2 (germline): SGHTA, FQGNSA. The CDR3 contains 14 residues. The DNA for the CDR3 is TGTGCCAGCAGCTTAGTAGGGACAGGGGCCGGCTACACCTTC. It specifies CASSLVGTGAGYTF.